Listed below are T cell receptor beta chains from one sample, sequenced in a study of blood T cells in healthy people across ages. Each CDR3 protein is one row after TCRdb ran MiXCR on the 5' RACE reads. This sample has nearly 800,000 distinct CDR3 sequences, with about 61% found just once. Input material: blood. All receptors come from a man between 35 and 55 years old in good health. Both conserved end residues are part of each CDR3. The order of the fields is clone size, D gene, J gene, V gene, CDR3 protein, CDR3 DNA. A D gene is named only where the DNA matches it firmly. A clone size is listed for some rows: how often the clone was seen (once, few, many), or a class if it is expanded.

. | TRBD1 | TRBJ2-5 | TRBV20-1 | CSARDHRGQETQYF | TGCAGTGCTAGGGACCACAGGGGGCAAGAGACCCAGTACTTC
. | . | TRBJ2-7 | TRBV6-4 | CASSDYPEAGTEIQEQYF | TGTGCCAGCAGTGACTACCCTGAGGCGGGGACGGAAATCCAAGAGCAGTACTTC
. | . | TRBJ1-2 | TRBV5-1 | CASSPSDQTYGYTF | TGCGCCAGCAGCCCGTCAGACCAAACATATGGCTACACCTTC
. | . | TRBJ2-7 | TRBV6-2/TRBV6-3 | CASSYRKQGDYEQYF | TGTGCCAGCAGTTACCGGAAACAGGGAGACTACGAGCAGTACTTC
once | . | TRBJ2-3 | TRBV4-2 | CASLTRTGSTDTQYF | TGTGCCAGCCTTACCCGGACGGGAAGCACAGATACGCAGTATTTT
. | TRBD2 | TRBJ2-1 | TRBV11-2 | CASSLVPDPGLAGGGLMNEQFF | TGTGCCAGCAGCTTAGTCCCCGACCCGGGGCTAGCGGGAGGTGGCTTGATGAATGAGCAGTTCTTC
. | TRBD2 | TRBJ2-1 | TRBV28 | CASSTPSGENEQFF | TGTGCCAGCAGTACACCTAGCGGGGAAAATGAGCAGTTCTTC
few | . | TRBJ1-4 | TRBV11-3 | CASSLSPSFGSGSTNEKLFF | TGTGCCAGCAGCCTCTCACCCTCATTCGGGTCCGGTTCAACTAATGAAAAACTGTTTTTT
. | . | TRBJ2-7 | TRBV5-1 | CASSLDGYNYEQYF | TGCGCCAGCAGCTTGGATGGGTACAACTACGAGCAGTACTTC
few | TRBD1 | TRBJ2-4 | TRBV7-2 | CASSLGTVAKNIQYF | TGTGCCAGCAGTCTGGGGACAGTAGCCAAAAACATTCAGTACTTC
once | . | TRBJ1-1 | TRBV29-1 | CSAERGGTEAFF | TGCAGCGCCGAGAGGGGGGGCACTGAAGCTTTCTTT
. | TRBD1 | TRBJ2-1 | TRBV24-1 | CATGGGQGGNEQFF | TGTGCCACCGGGGGGGGACAGGGTGGGAATGAGCAGTTCTTC
once | . | TRBJ2-5 | TRBV20-1 | CSASGQRETQYF | TGCAGTGCTAGCGGACAGCGGGAGACCCAGTACTTC
. | TRBD1 | TRBJ2-3 | TRBV9 | CASSQGQASTDTQYF | TGTGCCAGCAGCCAGGGACAGGCTAGCACAGATACGCAGTATTTT
few | . | TRBJ2-5 | TRBV7-6 | CASSSLLETQYF | TGTGCCAGCAGCTCCCTGCTGGAGACCCAGTACTTC
. | TRBD1 | TRBJ2-5 | TRBV3-1 | CASSQPRQGGETQYF | TGTGCCAGCAGCCAACCAAGACAGGGCGGAGAGACCCAGTACTTC
. | TRBD2 | TRBJ2-5 | TRBV7-2 | CASSVGLGGETQYF | TGTGCCAGCAGCGTGGGACTAGGGGGAGAGACCCAGTACTTC
few | . | TRBJ1-2 | TRBV10-3 | CAISGNNGYTF | TGTGCCATCAGTGGCAATAATGGCTACACCTTC
. | . | TRBJ2-7 | TRBV10-3 | CAISEGSFDAAYEQYF | TGTGCCATCAGTGAGGGCAGCTTTGACGCCGCCTACGAGCAGTACTTC
few | . | TRBJ2-1 | TRBV5-4 | CASSLSSASYNEQFF | TGTGCCAGCAGCTTGTCTAGCGCCTCCTACAATGAGCAGTTCTTC
few | TRBD1 | TRBJ2-7 | TRBV10-3 | CAIRPDRAPLNEQYF | TGTGCCATCAGACCGGACAGGGCTCCCCTAAACGAGCAGTACTTC
. | TRBD1 | TRBJ2-7 | TRBV6-6 | CATCPRDSYEQYF | TGTGCCACCTGCCCCCGGGACAGTTACGAGCAGTACTTC
. | TRBD2 | TRBJ2-1 | TRBV29-1 | CSVVSWEGSYNEQFF | TGCAGCGTTGTCTCGTGGGAGGGTTCCTACAATGAGCAGTTCTTC
. | . | TRBJ2-3 | TRBV9 | CASSGPRGTDTQYF | TGTGCCAGCAGCGGACCACGGGGCACAGATACGCAGTATTTT
. | . | TRBJ1-1 | TRBV27 | CASSLSQGMVTEAFF | TGTGCCAGCAGTTTATCGCAGGGGATGGTCACTGAAGCTTTCTTT
. | . | TRBJ2-5 | TRBV11-2 | CASRPPNGVGTQYF | TGTGCCAGCAGGCCCCCGAATGGGGTAGGGACCCAGTACTTC
once | TRBD1 | TRBJ1-5 | TRBV10-3 | CAISTVGQGLSNQPQHF | TGTGCCATCAGTACAGTCGGACAGGGGTTGAGCAATCAGCCCCAGCATTTT
. | TRBD2 | TRBJ2-1 | TRBV5-6 | CASSLMAGTSGGNEQFF | TGTGCCAGCAGCTTGATGGCTGGGACTAGCGGGGGCAATGAGCAGTTCTTC
few | TRBD2 | TRBJ2-7 | TRBV10-3 | CAISAYRGTISNSYEQYF | TGTGCCATCAGTGCATACCGCGGGACTATCAGTAACTCCTACGAGCAGTACTTC
few | TRBD1 | TRBJ2-3 | TRBV3-1 | CASSQEGGQRTDTQYF | TGTGCCAGCAGCCAAGAAGGGGGACAGCGCACAGATACGCAGTATTTT
. | . | TRBJ2-4 | TRBV4-2 | CASSQELGSGLAKNIQYF | TGTGCCAGCAGCCAAGAGTTGGGGTCAGGCTTAGCCAAAAACATTCAGTACTTC
. | . | TRBJ2-3 | TRBV9 | CASSVEPATDTQYF | TGTGCCAGCAGCGTAGAACCAGCCACAGATACGCAGTATTTT
. | . | TRBJ2-3 | TRBV7-2 | CASSPTPNTQYF | TGTGCCAGCAGCCCGACCCCCAATACGCAGTATTTT
once | . | TRBJ1-1 | TRBV27 | CASSLSGGEMNTEAFF | TGTGCCAGCAGTTTGAGCGGGGGCGAGATGAACACTGAAGCTTTCTTT
few | . | TRBJ2-7 | TRBV14 | CASSPRLDLIYEQYF | TGTGCCAGCAGCCCCCGACTAGATCTGATCTACGAGCAGTACTTC
. | TRBD1 | TRBJ1-6 | TRBV2 | CATWDRAGSNSPLHF | TGTGCCACCTGGGACAGGGCGGGATCCAATTCACCCCTCCACTTT
many | . | TRBJ2-6 | TRBV15 | CATSRDRSGANVLTF | TGTGCCACCAGCAGAGACCGATCTGGGGCCAACGTCCTGACTTTC
. | . | TRBJ2-5 | TRBV6-5 | CASSYLGRTFETQYF | TGTGCCAGCAGTTACTTAGGGCGTACATTTGAGACCCAGTACTTC
. | . | TRBJ2-7 | TRBV2 | CASSEKSNTYEQYF | TGTGCCAGCAGTGAGAAGTCGAACACCTACGAGCAGTACTTC
. | . | TRBJ1-5 | TRBV7-6 | CASSLVQKSNQPQHF | TGTGCCAGCAGCTTAGTTCAAAAAAGCAATCAGCCCCAGCATTTT
few | TRBD2 | TRBJ2-7 | TRBV7-2 | CASIATSGINSYEQYF | TGTGCCAGCATCGCTACTAGCGGTATAAACTCCTACGAGCAGTACTTC
. | . | TRBJ2-7 | TRBV27 | CASIPLRGRVEQYF | TGTGCCAGCATCCCCCTCCGAGGGCGAGTTGAGCAGTACTTC
. | . | TRBJ2-7 | TRBV25-1 | CASSDSARVGEQYF | TGTGCCAGCAGTGATTCGGCGAGGGTTGGCGAGCAGTACTTC
many | . | TRBJ2-7 | TRBV18 | CASPLHARVVHPYEQYF | TGTGCCAGCCCGCTCCACGCTCGGGTCGTTCATCCCTACGAGCAGTACTTC
few | . | TRBJ1-2 | TRBV14 | CASSHGFGYTF | TGTGCCAGCAGCCATGGATTTGGCTACACCTTC
. | TRBD1 | TRBJ2-7 | TRBV29-1 | CSAVGRTGETYEQYF | TGCAGCGCGGTAGGTAGAACAGGGGAGACCTACGAGCAGTACTTC
. | . | TRBJ2-7 | TRBV7-8 | CASSPGTLVSYEQYF | TGTGCCAGCAGCCCCGGGACTTTAGTTAGCTACGAGCAGTACTTC
. | . | TRBJ1-5 | TRBV28 | CASSRRGSQHF | TGTGCCAGCAGCCGCAGAGGTTCCCAGCATTTT
. | TRBD1 | TRBJ2-1 | TRBV29-1 | CSVDLQGAYNEQFF | TGCAGCGTTGATCTGCAGGGGGCCTACAATGAGCAGTTCTTC
. | . | TRBJ2-7 | TRBV25-1 | CASSELIQSYEQYF | TGTGCCAGCAGTGAATTAATACAATCCTACGAGCAGTACTTC
. | TRBD1 | TRBJ1-4 | TRBV28 | CASSGTPGGSREKLFF | TGTGCCAGCAGTGGGACCCCAGGGGGATCGAGGGAAAAACTGTTTTTT
. | . | TRBJ2-4 | TRBV3-1 | CASSQGVPSGKNIQYF | TGTGCCAGCAGCCAAGGGGTTCCCTCGGGGAAAAACATTCAGTACTTC
. | . | TRBJ1-2 | TRBV29-1 | CSVGGFPVGYTF | TGCAGCGTGGGAGGCTTCCCCGTTGGCTACACCTTC